A single count supports the clone carrying this T cell receptor (beta chain). Additional DNA sequences in this sample encode the identical CDR3. The sample originates from a study of shared T cell receptors in the human thymus. Only in-frame clones appear in the TCRdb table, and some are missing; sequencing was by immunoSEQ multiplex PCR. Of 600,000 to 900,000 clones detected, roughly 85% appear once; the ten largest clones hold around 0.01%. The same data also went into a second study, on human thymus T cells. That paper notes: The thymus was resected at corrective cardiac surgery.

The sample taken for sequencing was thymocytes. The source of this sequence is a girl less than two years old with a congenital heart defect.

The CDR3 spells CASSLPAGELFF. CDR3 sequence (DNA): TGCGCCAGCTCGCTTCCGGCCGGGGAGCTGTTTTTT. The chain joins TRBV5-1 to TRBJ2-2, with unresolved D. The CDR3 contains 12 residues. V shed 7 bases and J shed 6 bases, with 10 bases lying between them. CDR1 and CDR2 (germline): SGHRS, YFSETQ.